This T cell receptor (beta chain) emerged from a study of blood T cell repertoires in COVID-19 (dated by TCRdb to about 2020). At the level of the whole study: Collaborator samples came from the United States, Italy and Spain and covered acute and convalescent phases of COVID-19. HLA class I and class II types, where available, came from metadata supplied by the sample provider rather than from assay-based typing. The samples were drawn from the first 160 participants of the ongoing ImmuneRACE study and from 1,254 subjects provided by 6 global collaborators. The repertoires were made available in a free public database intended to serve as a resource for research on the immune response to SARS-CoV-2. The prospective study material was composed of cDNA or gDNA derived from T cells, B-cell-depleted T cells, or PBMCs. Deeply sampled blood TCRbeta repertoires from subjects exposed to, actively infected with, or recovered from COVID-19 were included in the dataset. Nearly every sample came with metadata listing a de-identified subject ID, COVID-19 status, age in years and sex.

In this sample, this clone turned up a few times. It has no known antigen specificity. The sample holds no much larger clone one base away, and base qualities are not on file. What the work shows at the level of the full study, not this receptor alone: Clinical and demographic metadata were provided uncurated, with the amount varying by source and participant.

Each collaborating institution followed its own protocols to collect whole blood in K2EDTA tubes. For TCRbeta analysis, collaborators shipped samples in one of three forms: frozen whole blood, isolated PBMCs, or DNA extracted from either of those sample types. The immunoSEQ Assay, a bias-controlled multiplex PCR, was used to amplify TCRbeta CDR3 regions from genomic DNA. For the original study's pipeline: The number of nucleated cells in each sample was estimated from the amplification of reference gene primers within the assay. To quantify the absolute abundance of each unique TCRbeta CDR3 rearrangement, sequence reads were collapsed and filtered. For each sample, productive Simpson clonality was calculated as the square root of Simpson's diversity index across productive rearrangements. TCRdb carries this immuneACCESS record with in-frame sequences only. Its versions omit some clonotypes, under half of them owing to an unresolved V gene in the studies checked, with the rest unexplained. V, J and clone size derive from that table, while D and trimming were established from the DNA sequence. In this sample the table shows 15,000 to 20,000 clones, roughly 80% of which occur a single time. Around 26% of the sample lies in the top ten.

This clonotype originated in a woman in her 70s with active COVID-19. The sequencing sample was made of peripheral blood.

The CDR3 loop reads CASSTPRQQNTEAFF. The DNA sequence is given as TGTGCCAGCAGCACGCCGAGGCAGCAGAACACTGAAGCTTTCTTT. The sequence is built from TRBV6-2 or TRBV6-3 and TRBJ1-1, with the identity of the D gene unclear. Trimming costs V 6 bases and J 1 base, and their ends lie 15 bases apart. Inclusive of the bounding cysteine and phenylalanine, the CDR3 is 15 residues long. The DNA shown is the 45-base CDR3, in frame from base 1. The germline V gene yields MNHEY for CDR1 and SVGEGT for CDR2.